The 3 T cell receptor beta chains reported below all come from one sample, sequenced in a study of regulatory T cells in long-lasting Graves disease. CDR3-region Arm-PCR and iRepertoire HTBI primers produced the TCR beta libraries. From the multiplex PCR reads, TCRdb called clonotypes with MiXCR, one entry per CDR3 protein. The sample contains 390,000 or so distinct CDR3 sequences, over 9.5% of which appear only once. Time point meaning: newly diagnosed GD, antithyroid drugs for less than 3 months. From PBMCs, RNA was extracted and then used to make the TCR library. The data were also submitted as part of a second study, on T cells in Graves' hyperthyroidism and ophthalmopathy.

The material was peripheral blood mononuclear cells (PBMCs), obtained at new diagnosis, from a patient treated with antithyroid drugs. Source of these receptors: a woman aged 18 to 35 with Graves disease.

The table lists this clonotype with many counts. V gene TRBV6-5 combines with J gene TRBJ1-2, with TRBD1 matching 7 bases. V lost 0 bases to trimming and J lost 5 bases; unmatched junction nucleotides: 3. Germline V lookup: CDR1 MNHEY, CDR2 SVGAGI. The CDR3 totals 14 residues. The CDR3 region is CASSYSKTGYGYTF. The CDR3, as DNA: TGTGCCAGCAGTTACTCGAAGACAGGGTATGGCTACACCTTC.

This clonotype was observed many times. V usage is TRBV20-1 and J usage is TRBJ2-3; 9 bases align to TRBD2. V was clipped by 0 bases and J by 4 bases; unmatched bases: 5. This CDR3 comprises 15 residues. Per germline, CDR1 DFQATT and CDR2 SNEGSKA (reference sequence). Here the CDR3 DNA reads TGCAGTGCTAGAGAGAGCGGGAGGTTGTCAGATACGCAGTATTTT. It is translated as CSARESGRLSDTQYF.

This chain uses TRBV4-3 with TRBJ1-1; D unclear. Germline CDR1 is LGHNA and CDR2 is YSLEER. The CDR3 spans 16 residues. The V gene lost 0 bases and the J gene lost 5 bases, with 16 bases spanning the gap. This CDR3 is CASSQDGANRGTEAFF. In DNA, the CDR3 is TGCGCCAGCAGCCAAGACGGAGCAAATCGAGGAACTGAAGCTTTCTTT.